Shown below are 32 T cell receptor beta chains from a single sample sequenced in a study of shared clonotypes between healthy human individuals. Here immunoSEQ multiplex PCR was the method, and the copy in TCRdb shows in-frame clones only, minus some. The data show roughly 2,500,000 clones, approximately 93% seen once. What was sequenced was naive CD4+ T cells from PBMCs. Subset meaning: CD45RA+ positively selected. These receptors were taken from a man in his late teens or twenties in good health. Some clones in this sample may be carry-over from other donors' samples.

This clone was counted a single time. V and J are TRBV14 and TRBJ1-1; D gene uncertain. V lost 9 bases and J lost 4, with 18 bases in between. CDR3 length equals 14 residues. CDR1 is SGHDN, CDR2 FVKESK, per germline. The CDR3 nucleotides read TGTGCCAGTAGAAAGCAAGTCGGCTCCACTGAAGCTTTCTTT. Residues: CASRKQVGSTEAFF.

This sequence joins TRBV27 and TRBJ1-5, with 9 positions matching TRBD1. Germline V lookup: CDR1 MNHEY, CDR2 SMNVEV (reference sequence). Trimming at V came to 7 bases and at J to 0 bases, leaving 13 bases not matched to a gene. This CDR3 has 18 residues. CDR3 sequence reads: CASTSFGQGPYSNQPQHF. DNA of the CDR3: TGTGCCAGCACCTCGTTTGGACAGGGGCCTTATAGCAATCAGCCCCAGCATTTT.

The rearrangement uses TRBV15 and TRBJ1-2, with 9 nucleotides matching TRBD1. Germline CDR1 and CDR2: LNHNV and YYDKDF (reference sequence). The CDR3 is 15 amino acids. Trimming at V came to 2 bases and at J to 4 bases, leaving 5 bases not matched to a gene. CDR3 in amino acids: CATSRIRTGVYGYTF. CDR3 DNA sequence: TGTGCCACCAGCAGAATAAGGACAGGGGTCTATGGCTACACCTTC.

The chain recombines TRBV5-1 with TRBJ2-1, with 13 bases aligning to TRBD2. The CDR3 extends over 14 amino acids. Per the germline V gene, CDR1 is SGHRS and CDR2 is YFSETQ. V was pared by 2 bases and J by 9 bases, with 2 bases of the junction left unmatched. This CDR3 is CASSFGTSGVEQFF. For the CDR3, the DNA is TGCGCCAGCAGCTTCGGGACTAGCGGGGTTGAGCAGTTCTTC.

Only one count was recorded for this clone. The chain links TRBV5-1 to TRBJ1-2; 7 bases line up with TRBD1. The CDR3 covers 14 residues. CDR1 is SGHRS, CDR2 YFSETQ, per germline. V gave up 4 bases and J gave up 3 bases; unmatched junction bases: 6. The CDR3 region has the DNA TGCGCCAGCAGCGCAGGGGGGACGGACTATGGCTACACCTTC. This encodes CASSAGGTDYGYTF. The whole variable domain, filled in from reference TRBV5-1 and TRBJ1-2, reads KAGVTQTPRYLIKTRGQQVTLSCSPISGHRSVSWYQQTPGQGLQFLFEYFSETQRNKGNFPGRFSGRQFSNSRSEMNVSTLELGDSALYLCASSAGGTDYGYTFGSGTRLTVV.

This rearrangement joins TRBV28 to TRBJ1-2; 12 bases are a match to TRBD1. V trimming: 5 bases; J trimming: 6 bases; junction bases outside the gene matches: 7. The germline V gene has CDR1 MDHEN and CDR2 SYDVKM. CDR3 length equals 15 residues. The CDR3 here is CASSTPGQGANGYTF. The CDR3 DNA is TGTGCCAGCAGTACCCCGGGACAGGGGGCGAATGGCTACACCTTC.

The gene calls are TRBV5-1 and TRBJ2-1; 9 positions agree with TRBD2. Germline-derived CDR1 and CDR2 are SGHRS and YFSETQ. The length of the CDR3 is 17 residues. J lost 4 bases, V lost 0 bases, and 8 bases had no gene match. CDR3 sequence (DNA): TGCGCCAGCAGCTTGGCCCAAACTAGCGGGCCTTACAATGAGCAGTTCTTC. Its translation: CASSLAQTSGPYNEQFF.

CDR3 DNA: TGCGCCAGCAGCTTGGGGGGAAGTCTTAATAGCAATCAGCCCCAGCATTTT. This translates into CASSLGGSLNSNQPQHF. The chain couples TRBV5-1 to TRBJ1-5; no clear D gene. Trimming left V 0 bases short and J 0 bases short, with 13 bases between. The CDR3 is 17 residues long. The V gene's germline CDR1 is SGHRS and CDR2 YFSETQ.

In its sample, this clone was seen a few times. The V gene is TRBV7-4, the J gene TRBJ2-7; perhaps TRBD1 as D (6 bases). V lost 5 bases, J lost 0 bases, and 17 bases lay in between. CDR1 SGHVT and CDR2 SQSDAQ come from the germline V gene. This CDR3 comprises 16 residues. The CDR3 loop is CASSPKFRQDSYEQYF. The CDR3 nucleotides read TGTGCCAGCAGCCCTAAGTTCAGACAGGACTCCTACGAGCAGTACTTC.

V and J are TRBV5-1 and TRBJ1-1, with TRBD1 as a possible D gene (6 bases). Trimming took 4 bases from V and 6 from J, leaving 16 bases between them. Per the germline V gene, CDR1 is SGHRS and CDR2 is YFSETQ. This CDR3 spans 14 amino acids. Written as DNA, the CDR3 is TGCGCCAGCAGCCTCAGGGGAAGTTACGCTGAAGCTTTCTTT. This encodes CASSLRGSYAEAFF.

This clone has just a few counts. Distinct nucleotide sequences in the sample also encode this CDR3. The V call is TRBV5-1, the J call TRBJ2-7, with D possibly matching TRBD2 (5 bases). This CDR3 is built from 13 residues. Germline CDR1 is SGHRS and CDR2 is YFSETQ. Trimming took off 4 bases at V and 3 bases at J, with 11 bases between the two ends. The CDR3 loop is CASSLPGVYEQYF. CDR3 in DNA: TGCGCCAGCAGCCTACCCGGGGTCTACGAGCAGTACTTC.

This chain uses TRBV6-5 with TRBJ2-7, with TRBD2 identical over 7 bases. Germline V gene sequence: CDR1 MNHEY, CDR2 SVGAGI. This CDR3 contains 15 residues. Trimming at V came to 0 bases and at J to 3 bases, leaving 5 bases not matched to a gene. The CDR3 sequence: CASSYSRGSNYEQYF. CDR3 sequence (DNA): TGTGCCAGCAGTTACTCGCGCGGGAGTAACTACGAGCAGTACTTC.

The chain joins TRBV7-9 to TRBJ2-2; 7 bases are shared with TRBD2. V shed 8 bases and J 5 bases; nucleotides not matched to a gene: 2. The germline V gene encodes CDR1 SEHNR and CDR2 FQNEAQ (reference sequence). The CDR3 length is 12 residues. The CDR3 spells CASGRGTGELFF. CDR3 in DNA: TGTGCCAGCGGGAGGGGTACCGGGGAGCTGTTTTTT.

This clone has a single count. The same CDR3 arises from other DNA sequences in this sample as well. V and J are TRBV11-3 and TRBJ2-1; D is unresolved. The CDR3 extends over 12 amino acids. V shed 1 base and J shed 10 bases, with 8 bases lying between them. Germline V gene data show CDR1 as SGHNT and CDR2 as YENEEA. The CDR3 coding sequence is TGTGCCAGCAGCTTAGGGGAAGGAGAGCAGTTCTTC. Translated: CASSLGEGEQFF.

The J gene is TRBJ2-1, the V gene TRBV18; 10 bases are a match to TRBD2. V shed 5 bases, J shed 9 bases, and the junction held 13 bases outside the gene matches. Germline CDR1 and CDR2: KGHSH and LQKENI. There are 16 residues in the CDR3. DNA of the CDR3: TGTGCCAGCTCATCCAACGGGCTAGCGGGAGCCGGTGAGCAGTTCTTC. Amino acid sequence: CASSSNGLAGAGEQFF.

This rearrangement joins TRBV7-2 to TRBJ1-1; 10 nucleotides align to TRBD1. V lost 5 bases to trimming and J lost 7 bases; unmatched junction nucleotides: 7. The germline CDR1 and CDR2 sequences are SGHTA and FQGNSA. The CDR3 spans 14 residues. In nucleotides, the CDR3 is TGTGCCAGCAGCGAGACCTGGACAGGGGGTGAAGCTTTCTTT. It is translated as CASSETWTGGEAFF.

Worth noting for this clone: Other nucleotide sequences in the sample specify the same CDR3. V gene TRBV27 combines with J gene TRBJ1-1; D may be TRBD1 (5 bases). This CDR3 contains 12 residues. V dropped 8 bases and J dropped 5 bases, with 12 bases sitting between them. Germline lookup yields CDR1 MNHEY and CDR2 SMNVEV (reference sequence). DNA of the CDR3: TGTGCCAGCTCTGAGCGGGGGACTGAAGCTTTCTTT. Its protein is CASSERGTEAFF.

This chain uses TRBV5-1 with TRBJ2-2, with D possibly matching TRBD1 (6 bases). In germline, CDR1 is SGHRS, CDR2 YFSETQ. V gave up 6 bases and J gave up 6 bases, with 18 bases separating them. The CDR3 is 15 amino acids. CDR3 amino acids: CASTPWAGAPGELFF. The CDR3 DNA reads as TGCGCCAGCACCCCCTGGGCAGGGGCCCCCGGGGAGCTGTTTTTT.

The count of this clone is one. Other DNA sequences from this sample encode an identical CDR3 as well. The V and J genes are TRBV5-1 and TRBJ2-2; the D is unclear. The CDR3 contains 13 residues. V was shortened by 4 bases and J by 4 bases, with 8 bases between the two germline ends. In germline, CDR1 is SGHRS, CDR2 YFSETQ. CDR3 amino acids: CASSLLVTGELFF. CDR3 nucleotide sequence: TGCGCCAGCAGCCTACTGGTCACCGGGGAGCTGTTTTTT.

The J gene is TRBJ2-2, the V gene TRBV6-1; no clear D. V lost 6 bases and J 0 bases, leaving 11 bases between the germline ends. This CDR3 is built from 15 residues. CDR1 MNHNS and CDR2 SASEGT come from the germline V gene. The CDR3 reads CASSAMAANTGELFF. DNA of the CDR3: TGTGCCAGCAGCGCAATGGCCGCGAACACCGGGGAGCTGTTTTTT.

In this sample, this clone turned up a few times. The chain carries TRBV5-4 and TRBJ1-4; tentative D call: TRBD1 (6 bases). V dropped 1 base and J dropped 8 bases, with 12 bases sitting between them. This CDR3 region has 14 residues. Germline V gives CDR1 SGHNT, CDR2 YYREEE (reference sequence). The CDR3 DNA is TGTGCCAGCAGCTTGCCCGAGGGGGGAGAAAAACTGTTTTTT. It codes for CASSLPEGGEKLFF. Full variable domain (rest looked up from reference TRBV5-4 and TRBJ1-4): ETGVTQSPTHLIKTRGQQVTLRCSSQSGHNTVSWYQQALGQGPQFIFQYYREEENGRGNFPPRFSGLQFPNYSSELNVNALELDDSALYLCASSLPEGGEKLFFGSGTQLSVL.

The chain combines TRBV28 with TRBJ2-2, with D tentatively TRBD1 or TRBD2 (5 bases each). CDR1 and CDR2 (germline): MDHEN, SYDVKM. This CDR3 contains 17 residues. The ends were cut back, 5 bases at V and 1 base at J, with 17 bases in the middle. The chain's CDR3 is CASSPLPGRMNTGELFF. In DNA form, the CDR3 reads TGTGCCAGCAGTCCCCTCCCGGGACGGATGAACACCGGGGAGCTGTTTTTT.

V is TRBV18 and J is TRBJ1-5; 8 bases match TRBD1. The V and J ends lost 6 bases and 2 bases, in that order; junction bases with no gene match: 3. CDR1 is KGHSH and CDR2 is LQKENI in the germline V gene. The length of the CDR3 is 14 residues. The CDR3 DNA follows: TGTGCCAGCTCCTCAGGGGGCGGCAATCAGCCCCAGCATTTT. It encodes CASSSGGGNQPQHF.

The V and J genes are TRBV6-1 and TRBJ2-5; no reliable D call. Near its end, the DNA agrees better with TRBJ2-7, so the J call may be wrong. This CDR3 is built from 15 residues. Germline V gene sequence: CDR1 MNHNS, CDR2 SASEGT. The CDR3 loop is CASSEVGQPSYEQYF. CDR3 DNA: TGTGCCAGCAGTGAAGTAGGCCAACCCAGCTACGAGCAGTACTTC.

This chain joins TRBV5-4 and TRBJ1-2, with unresolved D. The CDR3 contains 13 residues. V was shortened by 3 bases and J by 5 bases, with 11 bases between the two germline ends. Germline assignment: CDR1 SGHNT and CDR2 YYREEE (reference sequence). As DNA, the CDR3 is TGTGCCAGCAGCTCCCCGGAGAGGTATGGCTACACCTTC. It codes for CASSSPERYGYTF.

The chain couples TRBV9 to TRBJ2-5, with D perhaps TRBD2 (8 bases). The CDR3 has 16 amino acids. V dropped 4 bases and J dropped 1 base, with 17 bases sitting between them. Germline CDR1 reads SGDLS; CDR2 reads YYNGEE. CDR3 bases: TGTGCCAGCAGCCCCGGGGGGGGGACAGCCCAAGAGACCCAGTACTTC. As protein: CASSPGGGTAQETQYF.

The chain recombines TRBV29-1 with TRBJ1-3; D possibly corresponds to TRBD1 (5 bases). Per germline, CDR1 SQVTM and CDR2 ANQGSEA. CDR3 length equals 11 residues. CDR3 loop: CGGGTGNTIYF. Here the CDR3 DNA reads TGCGGGGGGGGTACTGGAAACACCATATATTTT.

The V call is TRBV2, the J call TRBJ2-6, with D perhaps TRBD2 (5 bases). Deletions cut 0 bases from V and 2 bases from J, with 8 bases between. This CDR3 has 16 residues. CDR1 is SNHLY and CDR2 is FYNNEI in the germline V gene. The CDR3 nucleotides read TGTGCCAGCAGTGAAGCGCGGCGGGCTGGGGCCAACGTCCTGACTTTC. Translating gives CASSEARRAGANVLTF.

The chain is built from TRBV14 and TRBJ2-3; D uncertain. Trimming took 1 base from V and 3 from J, leaving 11 bases between them. This CDR3 has 15 amino acids. Germline assignment: CDR1 SGHDN and CDR2 FVKESK. CDR3 in DNA: TGTGCCAGCAGCCAAGTTGGATTGAGGACAGATACGCAGTATTTT. Translation gives CASSQVGLRTDTQYF.

V and J are TRBV30 and TRBJ2-5, with a weak D call TRBD1 (7 bases). V lost 4 bases, J lost 1 base, and 16 bases lay in between. Germline CDR1 is GTSNPN and CDR2 is SVGIG (reference sequence). The CDR3 contains 15 residues. The CDR3 reads CAWKGGGGRQETQYF. The CDR3 DNA is TGTGCCTGGAAGGGCGGAGGGGGCCGCCAAGAGACCCAGTACTTC.

In DNA, the CDR3 is TGTGCCTGGAGATTCCTCGGACGGCAGTTCTTC. It translates to CAWRFLGRQFF. The J gene is TRBJ2-1, the V gene TRBV30, with D unclear. Germline lookup yields CDR1 GTSNPN and CDR2 SVGIG (reference sequence). V was clipped by 3 bases and J by 12 bases, with 12 bases between them. The CDR3 length is 11 residues.

The V gene is TRBV5-3, the J gene TRBJ2-1; 7 positions agree with TRBD1. TRBV5-3 falls under the ORF class, with uncertain function. V lost 6 bases to trimming and J lost 4 bases; unmatched junction nucleotides: 19. This CDR3 has 18 residues. CDR3 protein: CARILGRKQGIPYNEQFF. The CDR3 DNA sequence: TGTGCCAGAATCCTGGGACGTAAACAGGGGATTCCATACAATGAGCAGTTCTTC.